This T cell receptor (beta chain) was identified in a study of cytomegalovirus exposure and HLA in healthy donors. The study, taken as a whole, reports: For most subjects, TCR beta sequences were reported to predict HLA-A and HLA-B alleles with accuracy.

In the PCR, 60 Vbeta and 13 Jbeta primers were used. Only in-frame clones appear in the TCRdb table, and some are missing; sequencing was by immunoSEQ multiplex PCR. This sample has some 140,000 clones, with roughly 79% found just once. The V end lost 1 base, the J end lost 1 base, and 13 bases lay between the germline ends. The germline V gene has CDR1 SGHVS and CDR2 FQNEAQ. This CDR3 contains 16 residues. Despite likely unrecorded immune exposures, the donors were nominally healthy at the time of sampling. Worth noting for this clone: Its target is not known.

The sequenced sample consisted of PBMCs. This chain connects TRBV7-8 to TRBJ1-1; D is unclear. This TCR came from a man aged 25 to 45 in good health and CMV-seronegative. The CDR3 is CASSLVGEGSNTEAFF. The CDR3 nucleotides are TGTGCCAGCAGCTTAGTTGGGGAGGGATCGAACACTGAAGCTTTCTTT.